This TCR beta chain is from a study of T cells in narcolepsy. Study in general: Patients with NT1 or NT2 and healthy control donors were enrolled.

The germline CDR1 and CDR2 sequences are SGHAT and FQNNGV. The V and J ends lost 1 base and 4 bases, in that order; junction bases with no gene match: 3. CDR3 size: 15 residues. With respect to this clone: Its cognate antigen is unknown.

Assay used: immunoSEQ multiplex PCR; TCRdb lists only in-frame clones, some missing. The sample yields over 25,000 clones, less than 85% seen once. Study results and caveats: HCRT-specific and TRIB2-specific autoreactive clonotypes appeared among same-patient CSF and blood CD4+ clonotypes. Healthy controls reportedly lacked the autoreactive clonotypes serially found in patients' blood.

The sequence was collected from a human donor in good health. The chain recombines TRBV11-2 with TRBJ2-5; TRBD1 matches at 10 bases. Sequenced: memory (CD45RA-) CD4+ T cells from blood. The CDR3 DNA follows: TGTGCCAGCAGCTTAGTGGGACAGGGGACAGAGACCCAGTACTTC. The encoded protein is CASSLVGQGTETQYF. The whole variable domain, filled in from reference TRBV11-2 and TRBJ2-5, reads EAGVAQSPRYKIIEKRQSVAFWCNPISGHATLYWYQQILGQGPKLLIQFQNNGVVDDSQLPKDRFSAERLKGVDSTLKIQPAKLEDSAVYLCASSLVGQGTETQYFGPGTRLLVL.